This TCR beta chain was identified during a study of T cell changes during pregnancy in multiple sclerosis. The CDR3 is 18 amino acids. Germline lookup yields CDR1 SGHVS and CDR2 FQNEAQ. The germline V and J ends were trimmed by 3 bases and 3 bases, with 21 bases remaining between them. Measured with immunoSEQ multiplex PCR; TCRdb has only the in-frame clones, and not every one. The repertoire holds 65,000 to 90,000 clones, with roughly 92% as singletons. The chain joins TRBV7-8 to TRBJ1-3, with D possibly being TRBD1 (6 bases). The sequence was obtained from a female donor with multiple sclerosis, enrolled in a pregnancy study. This specimen consisted of peripheral blood, obtained in the second trimester of pregnancy. The CDR3 here is CASSLGPQGRTYGNTIYF. The DNA of the CDR3 is TGTGCCAGCAGCTTGGGGCCACAGGGACGGACGTATGGAAACACCATATATTTT.